This T cell receptor beta chain was obtained from a study of T cell clonality in common variable immunodeficiency. Whole-study results and caveats: Compared with controls, CVID subjects had fewer shared TCRbeta clones. Links between repertoire features and CVID complications were heterogeneity-limited. CVID subjects showed higher TCRbeta clonality than healthy controls.

Most patients and controls had Caucasian heritage. Germline CDR1 reads LNHDA; CDR2 reads SQIVND (reference sequence). CDR3 length: 15 amino acids. V lost 3 bases, J lost 4 bases, and 6 bases stayed unmatched. Only in-frame clones appear in the TCRdb table, and some are missing; sequencing was by immunoSEQ multiplex PCR. Altogether about 52,000 clones were found in the sample, and no singletons occur. Points on this clone: Its antigen is unknown. Coverage ceases 3 residues before the CDR3 finishes, and the germline J gene fills in the end.

V usage is TRBV19 and J usage is TRBJ1-5, with TRBD1 matching over 7 bases. This TCR was sampled from a person aged 18 to 69 in good health. Sequencing was carried out using peripheral blood mononuclear cells. This CDR3 reads CASSMVAGGNQPQHF. The CDR3 bases that were read are TGTGCCAGTAGTATGGTGGCAGGGGGGAATCAGCCC.